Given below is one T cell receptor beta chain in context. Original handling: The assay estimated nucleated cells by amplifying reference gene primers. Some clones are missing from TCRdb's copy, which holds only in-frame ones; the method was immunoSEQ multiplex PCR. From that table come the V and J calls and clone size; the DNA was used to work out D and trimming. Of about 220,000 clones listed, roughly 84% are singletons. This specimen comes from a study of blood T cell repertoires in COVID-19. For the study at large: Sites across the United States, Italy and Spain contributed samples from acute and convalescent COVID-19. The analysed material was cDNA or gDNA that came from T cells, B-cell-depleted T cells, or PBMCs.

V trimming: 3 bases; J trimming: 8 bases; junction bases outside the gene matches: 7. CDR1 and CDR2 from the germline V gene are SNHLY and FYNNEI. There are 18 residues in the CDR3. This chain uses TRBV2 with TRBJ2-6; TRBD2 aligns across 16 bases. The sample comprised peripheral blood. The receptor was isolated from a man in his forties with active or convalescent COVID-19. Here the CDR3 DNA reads TGTGCCAGCAGTGATCCGGGACTAGCGGGAGGGCCAACCAACGTCCTGACTTTC. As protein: CASSDPGLAGGPTNVLTF.